The 3 T cell receptor beta chains below were found in one sample sequenced in a study of T cell repertoires in cytomegalovirus infection. TCRdb processed the reads anew with MiXCR; each CDR3 protein has one entry. The data show 310,000 or so distinct CDR3 sequences, roughly 9.3% seen once. The sequenced material came from PBMCs. All receptors derive from a human donor in good health (CMV status not recorded). Some clones in this sample may be carry-over from other donors' samples.

The chain joins TRBV20-1 to TRBJ2-3; 9 bases are a match to TRBD2. Germline values: CDR1 DFQATT, CDR2 SNEGSKA (reference sequence). V shed 2 bases, J shed 4 bases, and the junction held 7 bases outside the gene matches. This CDR3 comprises 15 residues. The CDR3, as DNA: TGCAGTGCTAGAAATCTAGCGGGGTTAGCAGATACGCAGTATTTT. Its translation is CSARNLAGLADTQYF.

This clonotype was detected many times. J is TRBJ2-7 and V is TRBV27; the D is unclear. CDR3 size: 14 residues. With 1 base removed from V and 5 bases from J, the gap between germline ends came to 12 bases. Per germline, CDR1 MNHEY and CDR2 SMNVEV (reference sequence). The CDR3 nucleotides are TGTGCCAGCAGTTTATTGCCAAGGTCCGACGAGCAGTACGTC. Translated, it gives CASSLLPRSDEQYV.

This clonotype was seen many times. The rearrangement uses TRBV20-1 and TRBJ1-2, with 11 bases fitting TRBD1. Germline V CDR1 and CDR2: DFQATT, SNEGSKA (reference sequence). Trimming removed 6 bases from V and 0 bases from J; junction bases left unmatched: 15. CDR3 length: 18 residues. CDR3 loop: CSAPEVGTGGSANYGYTF. The CDR3 DNA reads as TGCAGTGCCCCGGAGGTCGGGACAGGGGGTTCAGCTAACTATGGCTACACCTTC.